The 30 T cell receptor beta chains presented below share a single source sample, sequenced in a study of T cell repertoires in cytomegalovirus infection. TCRdb reprocessed the reads via MiXCR and lists one record per CDR3 protein. This table holds 310,000 or so distinct CDR3 sequences, roughly 25% found once. Sequencing input: PBMCs. These receptors originate from a human donor in good health (CMV status not recorded). Some clones in this sample may be carry-over from other donors' samples.

This clonotype was observed a handful of times. This chain joins TRBV7-3 and TRBJ2-5, with D possibly TRBD1 on 5 matching bases. This CDR3 has 14 amino acids. V dropped 4 bases and J dropped 9 bases, with 18 bases sitting between them. Germline lookup yields CDR1 SGHTA and CDR2 FQGTGA. For the CDR3, the DNA is TGTGCCAGCAGCTCCCATGCCCTATCCAGGGCCCAGTACTTC. It yields the protein CASSSHALSRAQYF.

As to this clonotype: Compared with germline, one end of the junction differs, possibly owing to a read error. This chain joins TRBV28 and TRBJ2-1, with D possibly TRBD2 on 7 matching bases. The CDR3 length is 16 residues. Germline V gene data show CDR1 as MDHEN and CDR2 as SYDVKM. CDR3 in amino acids: CASSARGRGPYNEQFF. The CDR3 DNA follows: TGTGCCAGCAGTGCCCGGGGGCGGGGGCCCTATAATGAGCAGTTCTTC.

The V call is TRBV5-4, the J call TRBJ2-2; D not resolved. The germline gives CDR1 SGHNT, CDR2 YYREEE (reference sequence). The CDR3 has 14 amino acids. The V and J ends lost 4 bases and 6 bases respectively, with 13 bases between them. This CDR3 reads CASSPVVLAGELFF. The CDR3 DNA follows: TGTGCCAGCAGCCCCGTCGTCCTCGCCGGGGAGCTGTTTTTT. Looking up the rest from reference TRBV5-4 and TRBJ2-2 gives the full variable domain: ETGVTQSPTHLIKTRGQQVTLRCSSQSGHNTVSWYQQALGQGPQFIFQYYREEENGRGNFPPRFSGLQFPNYSSELNVNALELDDSALYLCASSPVVLAGELFFGEGSRLTVL.

By share, this clonotype counts as medium-sized. The rearrangement joins TRBV7-2 to TRBJ2-2, with D perhaps TRBD2 (7 bases). The V end lost 5 bases, the J end lost 6 bases, and 13 bases lay between the germline ends. CDR1 and CDR2 (germline): SGHTA, FQGNSA. The CDR3 contains 14 residues. The CDR3 protein is CASSLMGGPGELFF. The CDR3 region has the DNA TGTGCCAGCAGCCTAATGGGGGGGCCCGGGGAGCTGTTTTTT.

This clonotype turned up a few times. The V gene is TRBV7-8, the J gene TRBJ2-7; TRBD1 matches 8 bases. This CDR3 is built from 15 residues. With 6 bases clipped from V and 5 bases from J, the junction kept 12 bases outside the gene matches. The germline V gene has CDR1 SGHVS and CDR2 FQNEAQ. In DNA, the CDR3 is TGTGCCAGCAGAGGACCCGGACAGGGACGTAACGAGCAGTACTTC. Translating gives CASRGPGQGRNEQYF.

This clonotype has at least ten counts. V and J are TRBV15 and TRBJ1-2; D gene unclear. The germline gives CDR1 LNHNV, CDR2 YYDKDF (reference sequence). The CDR3 loop spans 13 amino acids. V lost 0 bases, J lost 10 bases, and 12 bases lay in between. The CDR3 DNA reads TGTGCCACCAGCAGAGATACCAGCCCTTACTACACCTTC. Translation: CATSRDTSPYYTF. Full variable domain (rest looked up from reference TRBV15 and TRBJ1-2): DAMVIQNPRYQVTQFGKPVTLSCSQTLNHNVMYWYQQKSSQAPKLLFHYYDKDFNNEADTPDNFQSRRPNTSFCFLDIRSPGLGDTAMYLCATSRDTSPYYTFGSGTRLTVV.

With regard to this clonotype: With a much larger clone just one base away, this may be a read error. V and J are TRBV7-6 and TRBJ2-7; D remains unclear. Deletions cut 5 bases from V and 7 bases from J, with 9 bases between. CDR3 length equals 11 residues. Germline loops: CDR1 SGHVS, CDR2 FNYEAQ. The DNA for the CDR3 is TGTGCCAGCAGCGTAGGTCCGGAGCAGTACTTC. Translating it yields CASSVGPEQYF.

This clonotype was detected many times. The V gene is TRBV7-2, the J gene TRBJ2-7, with unresolved D. Germline assignment: CDR1 SGHTA and CDR2 FQGNSA. CDR3 length: 14 amino acids. Between the trimmed V and J ends, which lost 2 bases and 2 bases, there was a span of 10 bases. The CDR3 DNA follows: TGTGCCAGCAGCTTAATCATTAACACCTACGAGCAGTACTTC. It is translated as CASSLIINTYEQYF.

This chain links TRBV20-1 with TRBJ2-1; 8 positions match TRBD2. CDR1 is DFQATT, CDR2 SNEGSKA, per germline (reference sequence). The V and J ends lost 2 bases and 3 bases, in that order; junction bases with no gene match: 9. This CDR3 region has 16 residues. CDR3: CSARLFSGTLYNEQFF. CDR3 in DNA: TGCAGTGCTAGACTATTTAGCGGGACCCTCTACAATGAGCAGTTCTTC.

Here the CDR3 reads CSADGLAQSRDTQYF. The CDR3, as DNA: TGCAGTGCCGATGGACTAGCGCAGTCTCGAGATACGCAGTATTTT. The V and J genes are TRBV20-1 and TRBJ2-3; 9 nucleotides match TRBD2. The CDR3 extends over 15 amino acids. J gave up 5 bases and V 6 bases, and 12 bases lay outside the gene matches. The germline CDR1 and CDR2 sequences are DFQATT and SNEGSKA (reference sequence).

This clonotype occurred many times. CDR3: CATRRTGNGANVLTF. The CDR3 bases are TGTGCCACGCGAAGGACAGGGAATGGGGCCAACGTCCTGACTTTC. This rearrangement joins TRBV7-9 to TRBJ2-6, with TRBD1 identical over 8 bases. The CDR3 runs to 15 residues. Germline V lookup: CDR1 SEHNR, CDR2 FQNEAQ (reference sequence). V lost 10 bases and J lost 3; bases outside the gene matches: 8.

A note on this clonotype: Since a much larger clone is just one base distant, this may be a read error. This CDR3 is missing its conserved last phenylalanine or tryptophan, likely due to a read error. This chain joins TRBV7-8 and TRBJ2-5; TRBD1 matches at 10 bases. V dropped 5 bases and J dropped 7; count of bases not matched to a gene: 4. This CDR3 has 13 amino acids. Germline CDR1 SGHVS, CDR2 FQNEAQ. CDR3 sequence: CASSPGTGATQYY. As DNA, the CDR3 is TGTGCCAGCAGCCCAGGGACAGGGGCGACCCAGTACTAC.

The rearrangement uses TRBV24-1 and TRBJ2-3; 7 positions match TRBD1. V gave up 4 bases and J gave up 0 bases; unmatched junction bases: 9. The CDR3 consists of 17 residues. From germline, CDR1 is KGHDR and CDR2 SFDVKD. This CDR3 is CATSDLLDRPSTDTQYF. Written as DNA, the CDR3 is TGTGCCACCAGTGACTTGTTGGACAGGCCTAGCACAGATACGCAGTATTTT.

J is TRBJ2-4 and V is TRBV20-1, with 7 bases lining up with TRBD1. The germline gives CDR1 DFQATT, CDR2 SNEGSKA (reference sequence). The length of the CDR3 is 16 residues. The V gene end was trimmed by 3 bases and the J gene end by 3 bases; junction bases not matched to a gene: 11. Written as DNA, the CDR3 is TGCAGTGCTAGGGATCCGACAGGGCTAGACAAAAACATTCAGTACTTC. The encoded protein is CSARDPTGLDKNIQYF.

The chain is built from TRBV3-1 and TRBJ1-2; 11 bases agree with TRBD1. Per the germline V gene, CDR1 is LGHDT and CDR2 is YNNKEL (reference sequence). V dropped 6 bases and J dropped 3; count of bases not matched to a gene: 9. The CDR3 extends over 16 amino acids. The CDR3 loop reads CASSLRTGGADYGYTF. In DNA form, the CDR3 reads TGTGCCAGCAGTCTACGGACAGGGGGCGCCGACTATGGCTACACCTTC. The full variable domain, its missing parts supplied by reference TRBV3-1 and TRBJ1-2, is DTAVSQTPKYLVTQMGNDKSIKCEQNLGHDTMYWYKQDSKKFLKIMFSYNNKELIINETVPNRFSPKSPDKAHLNLHINSLELGDSAVYFCASSLRTGGADYGYTFGSGTRLTVV.

The chain uses TRBV29-1 and TRBJ2-1, with 9 bases fitting TRBD2. Germline assignment: CDR1 SQVTM and CDR2 ANQGSEA. This CDR3 comprises 11 residues. The CDR3 region has the DNA TGCAGTAGCGGGAGCTCTAATGAGCAGTTCTTC. It specifies CSSGSSNEQFF.

The chain is built from TRBV6-5 and TRBJ1-1, with 7 bases that match TRBD1. The germline V gene has CDR1 MNHEY and CDR2 SVGAGI. The V and J ends lost 9 bases and 2 bases, in that order; junction bases with no gene match: 9. The CDR3 contains 14 residues. CDR3 region: CASRDRPSNTEAFF. CDR3 sequence (DNA): TGTGCCAGTCGGGACAGACCTTCAAACACTGAAGCTTTCTTT.

The chain joins TRBV29-1 to TRBJ1-1; D possibly corresponds to TRBD1 (5 bases). Germline loops: CDR1 SQVTM, CDR2 ANQGSEA. CDR3 length: 12 residues. V was shortened by 7 bases and J by 11 bases, with 20 bases between the two germline ends. The DNA for the CDR3 is TGCAGCGCGAAAAGGGGTGGTCCGAGGGCTTTCTTT. It specifies CSAKRGGPRAFF.

The V and J genes are TRBV6-2 or TRBV6-3 and TRBJ2-6; TRBD1 agrees at 8 bases. This CDR3 region has 18 residues. Looked up from germline, CDR1 is MNHEY and CDR2 is SVGEGT. With 0 bases clipped from V and 0 bases from J, the junction kept 4 bases outside the gene matches. The CDR3 bases are TGTGCCAGCAGTTACTCGACAGGGGATCTCTCTGGGGCCAACGTCCTGACTTTC. Protein: CASSYSTGDLSGANVLTF.

This clonotype was counted between two and nine times. This chain links TRBV20-1 with TRBJ2-5; 10 positions match TRBD2. With V trimmed by 0 bases and J by 0 bases, 4 bases remained unmatched. Germline CDR1 and CDR2: DFQATT and SNEGSKA (reference sequence). The length of the CDR3 is 16 residues. CDR3: CSAREDSGGYQETQYF. CDR3 sequence (DNA): TGCAGTGCTAGAGAGGATAGCGGGGGGTACCAAGAGACCCAGTACTTC.

This clonotype occurred many times. Here the CDR3 DNA reads TGTGCCAGCAGCTTGAAAGATACGCAGTATTTT. Amino acids: CASSLKDTQYF. V usage is TRBV7-2 and J usage is TRBJ2-3; no definite D call. Trimming took 3 bases from V and 5 from J, leaving 3 bases between them. Germline CDR1 and CDR2: SGHTA and FQGNSA. CDR3 length: 11 amino acids.

This clonotype has a handful of counts. The rearrangement uses TRBV12-3 or TRBV12-4 and TRBJ2-3; perhaps TRBD2 as D (5 bases). There are 14 residues in the CDR3. Trimming took 1 base from V and 0 from J, leaving 5 bases between them. Written as DNA, the CDR3 is TGTGCCAGCAGTTTAGGGAGGAGCACAGATACGCAGTATTTT. Its protein product is CASSLGRSTDTQYF.

The chain uses TRBV5-1 and TRBJ2-5, with D maybe TRBD2 (6 bases). V lost 0 bases to trimming and J lost 5 bases, with 20 bases between them. This CDR3 spans 17 amino acids. Germline CDR1 and CDR2: SGHRS and YFSETQ. CDR3 protein: CASSLGGRGASFETQYF. Written as DNA, the CDR3 is TGCGCCAGCAGCTTGGGCGGGCGGGGCGCTTCCTTCGAGACCCAGTACTTC.

This clonotype was seen a handful of times. J is TRBJ1-1 and V is TRBV10-3; 9 nucleotides agree with TRBD1. The CDR3 contains 16 residues. The V and J ends lost 6 bases and 1 base, in that order; junction bases with no gene match: 9. Germline V lookup: CDR1 ENHRY, CDR2 SYGVKD. The CDR3 spells CAIREDRGSWNTEAFF. CDR3 nucleotide sequence: TGTGCCATCAGAGAGGACAGGGGATCGTGGAACACTGAAGCTTTCTTT.

Only a few counts were recorded for this clonotype. The genes are TRBV29-1 and TRBJ2-5; possibly TRBD2 for D (5 bases). Germline-derived CDR1 and CDR2 are SQVTM and ANQGSEA. The V and J ends lost 6 bases and 1 base respectively, with 9 bases between them. The CDR3 runs 12 residues. The CDR3 protein is CSVGGLQETQYF. The CDR3 nucleotides are TGCAGCGTAGGCGGGCTCCAAGAGACCCAGTACTTC. Looking up the rest from reference TRBV29-1 and TRBJ2-5 gives the full variable domain: SAVISQKPSRDICQRGTSLTIQCQVDSQVTMMFWYRQQPGQSLTLIATANQGSEATYESGFVIDKFPISRPNLTFSTLTVSNMSPEDSSIYLCSVGGLQETQYFGPGTRLLVL.

V and J are TRBV11-2 and TRBJ2-3; D remains ambiguous. Germline V CDR1 and CDR2: SGHAT, FQNNGV. The CDR3 spans 13 residues. Trimming removed 3 bases from V and 9 bases from J, with 13 bases in between. The CDR3 DNA reads as TGTGCCAGCAGCTTCCGGAGCCAGAGCACGCAGTATTTT. It specifies CASSFRSQSTQYF.

The chain couples TRBV20-1 to TRBJ1-2; 9 nucleotides align to TRBD1. Trimming removed 7 bases from V and 3 bases from J; junction bases left unmatched: 6. Germline CDR1 and CDR2: DFQATT and SNEGSKA (reference sequence). CDR3 length equals 13 residues. The CDR3: CSVPGQGDYGYTF. The CDR3 coding sequence is TGCAGTGTACCGGGACAGGGTGACTATGGCTACACCTTC.

This clonotype has a handful of counts. The chain uses TRBV20-1 and TRBJ1-6; the match to TRBD1 covers 7 bases. The J segment lost 8 bases and the V segment lost 3 bases, leaving 10 bases of the junction unmatched. Per the germline V gene, CDR1 is DFQATT and CDR2 is SNEGSKA (reference sequence). The CDR3 runs 15 residues. The CDR3 nucleotides are TGCAGTGCTAGCAGGGGGGCGTTCGAGGATTCACCCCTCCACTTT. It translates to CSASRGAFEDSPLHF.

This chain connects TRBV28 to TRBJ2-7, with a tentative D call TRBD1 (5 bases). Germline V CDR1 and CDR2: MDHEN, SYDVKM. The CDR3 runs to 14 residues. The V gene lost 2 bases and the J gene lost 3 bases, with 11 bases spanning the gap. CDR3 DNA sequence: TGTGCCAGCAGTTTACCAGGGTTCGGCTACGAGCAGTACTTC. Amino acid sequence: CASSLPGFGYEQYF.

This clonotype occurred once. The rearrangement links TRBV2 to TRBJ1-2; D not resolved. CDR3 size: 12 residues. CDR1 and CDR2 (germline): SNHLY, FYNNEI. V was trimmed by 7 bases and J by 3 bases, leaving 9 bases between them. The chain's CDR3 is CASKEGDYGYTF. The CDR3 DNA is TGTGCCAGCAAAGAAGGAGACTATGGCTACACCTTC.